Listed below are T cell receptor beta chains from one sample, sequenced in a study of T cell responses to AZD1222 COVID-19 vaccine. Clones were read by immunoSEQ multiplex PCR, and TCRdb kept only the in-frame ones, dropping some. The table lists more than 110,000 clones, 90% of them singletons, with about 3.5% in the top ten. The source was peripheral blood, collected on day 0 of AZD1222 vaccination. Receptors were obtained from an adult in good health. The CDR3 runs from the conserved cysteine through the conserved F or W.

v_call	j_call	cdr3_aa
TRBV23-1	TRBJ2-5	CASSQSPDQETQYF
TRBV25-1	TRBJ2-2	CASRGDGNTGELFF
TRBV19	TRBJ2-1	CASRETSGYNEQFF
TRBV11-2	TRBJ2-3	CASGGGASTDTQYF
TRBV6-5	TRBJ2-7	CASRNRGLATYEQYF
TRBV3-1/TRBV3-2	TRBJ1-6	CASSQPSRSPLHF
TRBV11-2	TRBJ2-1	CASSLGAGGVNEQFF
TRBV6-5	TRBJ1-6	CASSYGENSPLHF
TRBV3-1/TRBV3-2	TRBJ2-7	CASSQEQGAMGEQYF
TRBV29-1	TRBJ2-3	CSVEDLETLSTDTQYF
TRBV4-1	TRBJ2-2	CASSQAGLTGELFF
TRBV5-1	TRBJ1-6	CASSLVGGYNSPLHF
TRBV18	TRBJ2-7	CASSPLRSSYEQYF
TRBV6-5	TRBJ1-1	CASSYGLGQHNTEAFF
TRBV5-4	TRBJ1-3	CASSSQGSGNTIYF
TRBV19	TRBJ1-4	CASSTRWAANEKLFF
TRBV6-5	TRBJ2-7	CASRNYEQYF
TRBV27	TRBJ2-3	CASSSLAGGTDTQYF